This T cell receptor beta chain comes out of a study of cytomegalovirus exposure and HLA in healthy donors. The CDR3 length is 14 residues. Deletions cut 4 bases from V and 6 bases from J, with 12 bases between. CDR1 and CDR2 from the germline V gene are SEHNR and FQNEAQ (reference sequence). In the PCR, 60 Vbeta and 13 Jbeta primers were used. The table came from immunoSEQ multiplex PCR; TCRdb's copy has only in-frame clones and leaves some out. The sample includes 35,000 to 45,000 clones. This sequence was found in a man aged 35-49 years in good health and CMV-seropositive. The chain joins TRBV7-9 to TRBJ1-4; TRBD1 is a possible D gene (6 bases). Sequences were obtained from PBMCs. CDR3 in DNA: TGTGCCAGCAGCTGGGGGTCAGGGGATGAAAAACTGTTTTTT. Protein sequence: CASSWGSGDEKLFF.